Only one count was recorded for the clone carrying this T cell receptor (beta chain). Its antigen is unidentified. Sequencing used immunoSEQ multiplex PCR; TCRdb keeps in-frame clones, though not all of them. The repertoire consists of 90,000 to 100,000 clones, with 87% occurring once and the leading ten covering 0.5%. This entry is derived from a study of OX40 agonist ivuxolimab in advanced cancers. Study-level results: Dose levels from 0.1 to 3.0 mg/kg saw CD4+ and CD8+ blood T cells expand clonally by week 6.

The V and J ends lost 6 bases and 4 bases, in that order; junction bases with no gene match: 6. The CDR3 loop spans 14 amino acids. Germline-derived CDR1 and CDR2 are ENHRY and SYGVKD. The starting material was CD4+ or CD8+ T cells sorted from blood, obtained in a trial of the OX40 agonist ivuxolimab. The origin of this receptor is an adult with an advanced solid tumor such as melanoma, head and neck, liver or kidney cancer. The V gene is TRBV10-3, the J gene TRBJ1-2; 9 bases fit TRBD1. The CDR3 sequence: CAISPGQGSYGYTF. The CDR3 region has the DNA TGTGCCATCAGCCCTGGACAGGGGTCCTATGGCTACACCTTC.